The 15 T cell receptor beta chains below come from one sample, sequenced in a study of OX40 agonist ivuxolimab in advanced cancers. This table comes from immunoSEQ multiplex PCR, and its TCRdb copy is limited to in-frame clones, with some not included. The sample carries some 97,000 clones, approximately 90% recorded once. The sequencing used CD4+ or CD8+ T cells sorted from blood, collected in a trial of the OX40 agonist ivuxolimab. Receptors were obtained from an adult with an advanced solid tumor such as melanoma, head and neck, liver or kidney cancer.

CDR3 DNA: TGTGCCAGCAGTGCCGGGACAGGGGGGACCTACGAGCAGTACTTC. Translating it yields CASSAGTGGTYEQYF. The rearrangement joins TRBV6-5 to TRBJ2-7; 11 bases align to TRBD1. CDR3 length: 15 amino acids. Trimming took 5 bases from V and 2 from J; bases not matched to a gene: 5. The germline CDR1 and CDR2 sequences are MNHEY and SVGAGI.

V gene TRBV11-3 combines with J gene TRBJ1-4, with D possibly TRBD1 on 5 matching bases. Germline V gives CDR1 SGHNT, CDR2 YENEEA. V lost 1 base, J lost 14 bases, and 11 bases lay in between. The CDR3 runs to 12 residues. The CDR3 here is CASSLGSGPLFF. The CDR3 bases are TGTGCCAGCAGCTTAGGTTCGGGGCCCCTGTTTTTT.

The chain combines TRBV10-3 with TRBJ2-6; TRBD1 aligns across 9 bases. The V and J ends lost 6 bases and 0 bases, in that order; junction bases with no gene match: 3. The CDR3 loop spans 16 amino acids. CDR1 is ENHRY and CDR2 is SYGVKD in the germline V gene. The CDR3 is CAISPTGGSGANVLTF. CDR3 sequence (DNA): TGTGCCATCAGCCCGACAGGGGGCTCTGGGGCCAACGTCCTGACTTTC.

This clone was seen a single time. CDR3 sequence reads: CASSQELYLGYTF. The CDR3 DNA follows: TGTGCCAGCAGCCAAGAGCTGTATTTAGGCTACACCTTC. The V call is TRBV4-2, the J call TRBJ1-2; D gene unclear. The ends were cut back, 0 bases at V and 8 bases at J, with 10 bases in the middle. The CDR3 has 13 amino acids. The germline V gene encodes CDR1 LGHNA and CDR2 YNFKEQ.

This clone appeared a single time. The V gene is TRBV19, the J gene TRBJ2-7; 12 positions agree with TRBD2. The CDR3 totals 15 residues. V lost 5 bases, J lost 1 base, and 3 bases stayed unmatched. Looked up from germline, CDR1 is LNHDA and CDR2 is SQIVND (reference sequence). DNA of the CDR3: TGTGCCAGTAGTGGACTAGCGGGGATGTCCTACGAGCAGTACTTC. Translating it yields CASSGLAGMSYEQYF.

The V gene is TRBV28, the J gene TRBJ2-2; 8 bases fit TRBD1. Germline-derived CDR1 and CDR2 are MDHEN and SYDVKM. The junction had 6 bases not matched to a gene; V was cut back by 6 bases and J by 0 bases. The CDR3 spans 16 residues. CDR3 DNA: TGTGCCAGCAGACACGACAGGGGCGCGAACACCGGGGAGCTGTTTTTT. Amino acid sequence: CASRHDRGANTGELFF.

This clone was observed once. This chain links TRBV30 with TRBJ1-1; the D is unclear. The germline CDR1 and CDR2 sequences are GTSNPN and SVGIG (reference sequence). V was cut by 0 bases and J by 5 bases, with 13 bases left in between. This CDR3 contains 14 residues. CDR3 amino acids: CAWSVIPSLTEAFF. The CDR3 nucleotides read TGTGCCTGGAGTGTAATTCCGTCGTTGACTGAAGCTTTCTTT.

The chain combines TRBV4-2 with TRBJ2-5; D may correspond to TRBD1 or TRBD2 (6 bases each). Germline values: CDR1 LGHNA, CDR2 YNFKEQ. This CDR3 contains 16 residues. Trimming pared 2 bases from V and 2 bases from J, leaving 15 bases between. CDR3 protein: CASSQNPRGAQETQYF. The CDR3 nucleotides are TGTGCCAGCAGCCAAAACCCGAGGGGGGCTCAAGAGACCCAGTACTTC.

The J gene is TRBJ2-5, the V gene TRBV5-1; D might be TRBD1 (6 bases). Germline V CDR1 and CDR2: SGHRS, YFSETQ. The CDR3 runs 16 residues. V was shortened by 3 bases and J by 5 bases, with 20 bases between the two germline ends. The CDR3 spells CASSYGPGVGVETQYF. CDR3 sequence (DNA): TGCGCCAGCAGCTACGGACCAGGGGTTGGAGTCGAGACCCAGTACTTC.

The chain joins TRBV11-3 to TRBJ2-3, with D hard to call. The V end lost 5 bases, the J end lost 1 base, and 7 bases lay between the germline ends. Germline CDR1 and CDR2: SGHNT and YENEEA. The CDR3 sequence is 13 residues long. DNA for the CDR3: TGTGCCAGCAGCCTCACTCGCACAGATACGCAGTATTTT. Translating gives CASSLTRTDTQYF.

This rearrangement joins TRBV5-1 to TRBJ2-3, with a tentative D call TRBD2 (5 bases). Germline CDR1 and CDR2: SGHRS and YFSETQ. Trimming took 0 bases from V and 4 from J, leaving 15 bases between them. The CDR3 contains 16 residues. DNA of the CDR3: TGCGCCAGCAGCTTGGTGGGAGCCGTCCCCCCAGATACGCAGTATTTT. It is translated as CASSLVGAVPPDTQYF.

A single count supports this clone. The genes are TRBV5-8 and TRBJ2-7, with 8 bases fitting TRBD1. This CDR3 spans 17 amino acids. V trimming: 4 bases; J trimming: 7 bases; junction bases outside the gene matches: 19. Per the germline V gene, CDR1 is SGHTS and CDR2 is YDEGEE. CDR3 loop: CASSRPGTAQGAGEQYF. The CDR3, as DNA: TGTGCCAGCAGCCGCCCCGGTACCGCTCAGGGGGCAGGGGAGCAGTACTTC.

In this sample, this clone turned up a few times. The rearrangement uses TRBV7-9 and TRBJ2-1, with TRBD2 matching 8 bases. Per germline, CDR1 SEHNR and CDR2 FQNEAQ (reference sequence). The CDR3 extends over 13 amino acids. V lost 1 base to trimming and J lost 14 bases; unmatched junction nucleotides: 7. Written as DNA, the CDR3 is TGTGCCAGCAGCTTAGAGGGCGGGAGGTCAAAGTTCTTC. It yields the protein CASSLEGGRSKFF.

V usage is TRBV18 and J usage is TRBJ2-1, with D tentatively TRBD1 (6 bases). This CDR3 region has 18 residues. Trimming pared 1 base from V and 1 base from J, leaving 17 bases between. CDR1 KGHSH and CDR2 LQKENI come from the germline V gene. The CDR3 sequence: CASSPLPLTGGSYNEQFF. The CDR3 coding sequence is TGTGCCAGCTCACCACTTCCCTTGACAGGCGGGTCCTACAATGAGCAGTTCTTC. Based on the CDR3 plus reference TRBV18 and TRBJ2-1, the full variable domain is NAGVMQNPRHLVRRRGQEARLRCSPMKGHSHVYWYRQLPEEGLKFMVYLQKENIIDESGMPKERFSAEFPKEGPSILRIQQVVRGDSAAYFCASSPLPLTGGSYNEQFFGPGTRLTVL.

The gene calls are TRBV28 and TRBJ1-5; TRBD1 matches at 9 bases. Germline V gene lookup returns CDR1 MDHEN and CDR2 SYDVKM. The CDR3 runs 14 residues. V lost 5 bases, J lost 5 bases, and 4 bases stayed unmatched. CDR3 sequence reads: CASSEDRGYQPQHF. CDR3 nucleotide sequence: TGTGCCAGCAGTGAAGACAGGGGGTATCAGCCCCAGCATTTT.